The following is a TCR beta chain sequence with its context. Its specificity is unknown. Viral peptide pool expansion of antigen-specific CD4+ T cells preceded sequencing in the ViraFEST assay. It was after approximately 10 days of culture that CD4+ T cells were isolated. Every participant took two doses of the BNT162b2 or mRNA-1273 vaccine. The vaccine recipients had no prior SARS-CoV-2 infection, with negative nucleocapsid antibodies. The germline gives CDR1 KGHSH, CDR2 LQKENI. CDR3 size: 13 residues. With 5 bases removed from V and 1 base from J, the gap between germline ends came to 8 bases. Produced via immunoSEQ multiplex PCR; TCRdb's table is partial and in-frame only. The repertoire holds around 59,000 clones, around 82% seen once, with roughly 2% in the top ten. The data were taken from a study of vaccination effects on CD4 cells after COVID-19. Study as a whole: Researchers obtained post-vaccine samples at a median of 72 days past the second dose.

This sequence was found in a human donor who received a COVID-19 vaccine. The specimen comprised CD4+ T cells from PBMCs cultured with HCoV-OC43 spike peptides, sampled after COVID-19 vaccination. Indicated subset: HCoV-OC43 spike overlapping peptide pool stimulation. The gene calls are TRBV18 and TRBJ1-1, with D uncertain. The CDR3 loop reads CASSYSENTEAFF. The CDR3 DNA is TGTGCCAGCTCATACTCAGAGAACACTGAAGCTTTCTTT.